What follows are 9 T cell receptor beta chains derived from one specimen sequenced in a study of radiotherapy plus CTLA-4 blockade in lung cancer. Profiling relied on immunoSEQ multiplex PCR, and the TCRdb table lists in-frame clones only, not all of them. The sample has roughly 62,000 clones; about 80% are singletons. The source material was peripheral blood, sampled from a patient treated with radiotherapy plus ipilimumab. All receptors come from a human donor with non-small cell lung cancer who had a complete response to radiotherapy plus ipilimumab.

In its sample, this clone was seen a few times. The rearrangement links TRBV6-5 to TRBJ1-2, with 8 nucleotides matching TRBD1. This CDR3 is 13 amino acids long. After removal of 5 bases from V and 4 bases from J, the junction contained 3 bases not matched to a gene. CDR1 is MNHEY and CDR2 is SVGAGI in the germline V gene. The CDR3 DNA reads TGTGCCAGCAGTCCCGACAGGGGCTATGGCTACACCTTC. Its translation is CASSPDRGYGYTF.

V is TRBV11-2 and J is TRBJ2-5; the match to TRBD2 covers 7 bases. Losses at the gene ends were 2 bases for V and 1 base for J; bases not matched to a gene: 4. The CDR3 length is 15 residues. CDR1 is SGHAT and CDR2 is FQNNGV in the germline V gene. The DNA of the CDR3 is TGTGCCAGCAGCTTATTGCGGGGGATCCAAGAGACCCAGTACTTC. It encodes CASSLLRGIQETQYF.

This clone was detected only a few times. This chain connects TRBV19 to TRBJ1-5; D gene ambiguous. Trimming stripped 6 bases from V and 5 bases from J, with 8 bases between. This CDR3 spans 12 amino acids. Germline V gives CDR1 LNHDA, CDR2 SQIVND (reference sequence). The CDR3 bases are TGTGCCAGTAGGGATTCTTATCAGCCCCAGCATTTT. Translating gives CASRDSYQPQHF.

The rearrangement uses TRBV10-1 and TRBJ2-2; D is undetermined. CDR1 and CDR2 from the germline V gene are WNHNN and SYGVQD (reference sequence). Trimming removed 6 bases at V and 4 bases at J, with 12 bases between. This CDR3 comprises 14 residues. The DNA for the CDR3 is TGCGCCAGCAGGATGGACGCTTTCACCGGGGAGCTGTTTTTT. The encoded protein is CASRMDAFTGELFF.

This clone was counted a few times. V gene TRBV28 combines with J gene TRBJ1-2, with a possible D match to TRBD1 (5 bases). The CDR3 contains 14 residues. V was trimmed by 8 bases and J by 7 bases, leaving 20 bases between them. Germline V lookup: CDR1 MDHEN, CDR2 SYDVKM. CDR3 region: CASLRPSGAGGYTF. The CDR3 nucleotides read TGTGCCAGCCTTAGACCCTCCGGGGCAGGTGGCTACACCTTC.

V is TRBV7-9 and J is TRBJ2-1; tentatively, D is TRBD2 (6 bases). The germline V gene has CDR1 SEHNR and CDR2 FQNEAQ (reference sequence). The CDR3 totals 15 residues. V lost 5 bases and J 2 bases, leaving 13 bases between the germline ends. Here the CDR3 reads CASSAGTPTYNEQFF. The CDR3 DNA reads as TGTGCCAGCAGCGCGGGGACTCCAACCTACAATGAGCAGTTCTTC.

Written as DNA, the CDR3 is TGTGCCAGCTCTCCCGCACGACAGTTAAGAACAGATACGCAGTATTTT. It specifies CASSPARQLRTDTQYF. This chain links TRBV7-8 with TRBJ2-3; D perhaps matches TRBD1 (5 bases). CDR1 and CDR2 from the germline V gene are SGHVS and FQNEAQ. Trimming cost V 8 bases and J 3 bases, with 21 bases left between them. CDR3 length: 16 amino acids. Full variable domain (rest looked up from reference TRBV7-8 and TRBJ2-3): GAGVSQSPRYKVAKRGQDVALRCDPISGHVSLFWYQQALGQGPEFLTYFQNEAQLDKSGLPSDRFFAERPEGSVSTLKIQRTQQEDSAVYLCASSPARQLRTDTQYFGPGTRLTVL.

This clone was seen only a few times. The chain employs TRBV6-5 and TRBJ1-1, with 7 bases identical to TRBD1. CDR1 MNHEY and CDR2 SVGAGI come from the germline V gene. This CDR3 is built from 13 residues. V shed 5 bases, J shed 6 bases, and the junction held 6 bases outside the gene matches. CDR3 region: CASSVDRAAEAFF. The CDR3 nucleotides are TGTGCCAGCAGTGTAGACAGGGCTGCTGAAGCTTTCTTT.

This chain joins TRBV27 and TRBJ1-5; D gene ambiguous. There are 18 residues in the CDR3. The germline V gene encodes CDR1 MNHEY and CDR2 SMNVEV (reference sequence). Trimming cost V 3 bases and J 1 base, with 19 bases left between them. As DNA, the CDR3 is TGTGCCAGCAGTTTTGTCCCCCCCCAAATTGCCAGCAATCAGCCCCAGCATTTT. Encoded protein: CASSFVPPQIASNQPQHF.